This is a list of T cell receptor beta chains from one sample in a study of cytomegalovirus exposure and HLA in healthy donors. Measured with immunoSEQ multiplex PCR; TCRdb has only the in-frame clones, and not every one. Altogether about 150,000 clones are present, about 89% being singletons, with the ten largest covering 0.6% to 0.85%. The material sequenced was PBMCs. All receptors derive from a man younger than 35 in good health and CMV-seronegative. CDR3s include the opening cysteine and the closing phenylalanine or tryptophan. A D gene is named only where the DNA matches it firmly. The size entry is marked missing in some rows and otherwise reads once, few, many or a size class.

J gene: TRBJ2-2
D gene: TRBD2
V gene: TRBV6-4
clone size: many
CDR3 DNA: TGTGCCAGCAGTGACACTAGCGGGAGGGACACCGGGGAGCTGTTTTTT
CDR3 protein: CASSDTSGRDTGELFF

J gene: TRBJ2-1
D gene: .
V gene: TRBV28
clone size: .
CDR3 DNA: TGTGCCAGCAGTCCGTCTCGGAATGAGCAGTTCTTC
CDR3 protein: CASSPSRNEQFF

J gene: TRBJ2-5
D gene: TRBD2
V gene: TRBV11-2
clone size: .
CDR3 DNA: TGTGCCAGCAGCTTGAATAGCGGGGGTCCAGAGACCCAGTACTTC
CDR3 protein: CASSLNSGGPETQYF

J gene: TRBJ2-1
D gene: TRBD2
V gene: TRBV4-3
clone size: .
CDR3 DNA: TGCGCCAGCAGCCAAGATACCGGTAGCGGGAGCTACAATGAGCAGTTCTTC
CDR3 protein: CASSQDTGSGSYNEQFF

J gene: TRBJ2-5
D gene: .
V gene: TRBV30
clone size: once
CDR3 DNA: TGTGCCTGGAGTGTTGGGGCCAGGGGTTTGGAGACCCAGTACTTC
CDR3 protein: CAWSVGARGLETQYF

J gene: TRBJ1-2
D gene: TRBD1
V gene: TRBV2
clone size: few
CDR3 DNA: TGTGCCAGCAGGTCATCCGGGACAGGGGTTCATGGCTACACCTTC
CDR3 protein: CASRSSGTGVHGYTF

J gene: TRBJ1-1
D gene: .
V gene: TRBV10-3
clone size: .
CDR3 DNA: TGTGCCATCAGGGCCCAGGGTGGCACTGAAGCTTTCTTT
CDR3 protein: CAIRAQGGTEAFF

J gene: TRBJ2-5
D gene: .
V gene: TRBV18
clone size: .
CDR3 DNA: TGTGCCAGCTCACCAGGCCAGGTGGAGACCCAGTACTTC
CDR3 protein: CASSPGQVETQYF

J gene: TRBJ1-3
D gene: TRBD1
V gene: TRBV9
clone size: .
CDR3 DNA: TGTGCCAGCAGCCCGGAACAGGGGACGCTGGGGAACACCATATATTTT
CDR3 protein: CASSPEQGTLGNTIYF

J gene: TRBJ2-2
D gene: .
V gene: TRBV11-2
clone size: .
CDR3 DNA: TGTGCCAGCAGCCCGCAGGGTTTCGCCGGGGAGCTGTTTTTT
CDR3 protein: CASSPQGFAGELFF

J gene: TRBJ1-2
D gene: .
V gene: TRBV19
clone size: .
CDR3 DNA: TGTGCCAGTTTCCACCCCGGAGGGGCTCTGAACGGCTACACCTTC
CDR3 protein: CASFHPGGALNGYTF

J gene: TRBJ2-1
D gene: .
V gene: TRBV19
clone size: .
CDR3 DNA: TGTGCCAGTAGTATAGGTAGCGCCAATGTCTACAATGAGCAGTTCTTC
CDR3 protein: CASSIGSANVYNEQFF

J gene: TRBJ2-3
D gene: .
V gene: TRBV4-3
clone size: once
CDR3 DNA: TGCGCCAGCAGCCAATACAAGCAGGGGGATACGCAGTATTTT
CDR3 protein: CASSQYKQGDTQYF

J gene: TRBJ2-5
D gene: TRBD2
V gene: TRBV5-1
clone size: .
CDR3 DNA: TGCGCCAGCAGCTTGGCCCAGCGGGGGTTCCAAGAGACCCAGTACTTC
CDR3 protein: CASSLAQRGFQETQYF

J gene: TRBJ1-2
D gene: TRBD1
V gene: TRBV6-1
clone size: .
CDR3 DNA: TGTGCCAGCAGTGAAAGGGGGCTCTATGGCTACACCTTC
CDR3 protein: CASSERGLYGYTF

J gene: TRBJ1-1
D gene: .
V gene: TRBV10-3
clone size: .
CDR3 DNA: TGTGCCATCAGTGTCCGCGGGGGCACTGAAGCTTTCTTT
CDR3 protein: CAISVRGGTEAFF

J gene: TRBJ2-2
D gene: .
V gene: TRBV30
clone size: .
CDR3 DNA: TGTGCCTGGAGTGTGGGGCCCGGTCGCACCGGGGAGCTGTTTTTT
CDR3 protein: CAWSVGPGRTGELFF

J gene: TRBJ1-1
D gene: TRBD1
V gene: TRBV5-1
clone size: .
CDR3 DNA: TGCGCCAGCAGCTTGGCAGGGGGTTTAACTGAAGCTTTCTTT
CDR3 protein: CASSLAGGLTEAFF